This T cell receptor beta chain was profiled in a study of blood T cell repertoires in COVID-19. Background on the study: Collection of acute and convalescent COVID-19 samples took place in the United States, Italy and Spain. T cells, B-cell-depleted T cells, or PBMCs supplied cDNA or gDNA.

The CDR3 extends over 12 amino acids. Trimming pared 4 bases from V and 5 bases from J, leaving 11 bases between. Germline V lookup: CDR1 GTSNPN, CDR2 SVGIG (reference sequence). In the original workflow: Amplification of reference gene primers provided the estimated nucleated cell counts. Sequencing used immunoSEQ multiplex PCR; TCRdb keeps in-frame clones, though not all of them. D and trimming come from the DNA, and the V and J calls and clone size come from that table. The table includes 200,000 or so clones, over 70% detected once. The chain recombines TRBV30 with TRBJ1-2, with a possible D match to TRBD1 (5 bases). The receptor comes from a man in his fifties or sixties with active or convalescent COVID-19. Sequencing input: peripheral blood. The chain's CDR3 is CAWTPGSYGYTF. In nucleotides, the CDR3 is TGTGCCTGGACCCCAGGGTCTTATGGCTACACCTTC.